This TCR beta chain was retrieved from a study of blood T cell repertoires in COVID-19 (dated by TCRdb to 2019 to 2021). For context, the study as a whole: Samples from collaborators originated in the United States, Italy and Spain and spanned both the acute and convalescent phases of COVID-19. The sample metadata nearly always contained a de-identified subject ID, COVID-19 status, age in years and sex. Where available, HLA class I and class II types were obtained from metadata supplied by the sample provider rather than from assay-based typing. A freely available public database, intended as a resource for researchers studying the immune response to SARS-CoV-2, is where the repertoires were released. The samples were drawn from two sources: the first 160 participants of the ongoing ImmuneRACE study, and 1,000 to 1,500 subjects contributed by 6 global collaborators. Subjects who had been exposed to COVID-19, were actively infected with it, or had recovered from it provided the deeply sampled blood TCRbeta repertoires that made up the dataset. The prospective study material was composed of cDNA or gDNA derived from T cells, B-cell-depleted T cells, or PBMCs.

The paper as a whole reports these results and caveats: The amount of clinical and demographic metadata varied by source and participant and was provided uncurated.

As regards this clone: No antigen is known for it. No clone much larger than this one lies a single base away; base qualities are absent.

The immunoSEQ Assay, a bias-controlled multiplex PCR, was used to amplify TCRbeta CDR3 regions from genomic DNA. Turning to the authors' computational methods: The number of nucleated cells in each sample was estimated by amplification of reference gene primers within the assay. Sequence reads were collapsed and filtered to measure the absolute abundance of every unique TCRbeta CDR3 rearrangement. Productive Simpson clonality was computed per sample as the square root of Simpson's diversity index over productive rearrangements. TCRdb stores this immuneACCESS table with in-frame sequences only. Part of the clones is absent; in the studies checked, under half of the shortfall reflects unresolved V genes, and no reason is known for the rest. V, J and clone size reflect that table, while D and trimming were determined from the DNA. The sample records nearly 90,000 clones, around 90% of which are singletons. Of the sample, 11% falls within the top ten clones.

Whole blood was collected in K2EDTA tubes by collaborating institutions according to the institutions' own protocols. For TCRbeta analysis, collaborators shipped samples in one of three forms: frozen whole blood, isolated PBMCs, or DNA extracted from either of those sample types. Reading from cysteine to phenylalanine, the CDR3 counts 15 amino acids. Only the CDR3 DNA stays, 45 bases, in frame from base 1. V is shortened by 2 bases, J by 4 bases, and the region joining them spans 9 bases. From the germline V gene, CDR1 is MNHEY and CDR2 is SVGAGI. This clonotype was sampled from a man older than 75 with acute or convalescent COVID-19. Sequencing used peripheral blood. This sequence uses TRBV6-5 and TRBJ2-6; tentative D gene TRBD2, with 6 bases matching. The base sequence is TGTGCCAGCAGTTACGGCGGGACCGGGGCCAACGTCCTGACTTTC. Its amino acids are CASSYGGTGANVLTF.